This is a list of T cell receptor beta chains from one sample in a study of T cell repertoires in cytomegalovirus infection. No antigens are known for them. TCRdb re-called the reads with MiXCR, one entry per CDR3 protein. Here the sample spans some 350,000 distinct CDR3 sequences, around a third being singletons. The sample was cultured PBMCs, taken from culture after CMV antigen stimulation. The source of these receptors is a human donor in good health (CMV status not recorded). Some clones in this sample may be carry-over from other donors' samples. The CDR3 runs from the conserved cysteine through the conserved F or W. D genes are given only for firm matches. Size is stated for part of the rows, as once, few or many counts, or as a class when the clone is expanded.

size	D	V	J	CDR3	DNA
.	TRBD1	TRBV30	TRBJ2-4	CAWSNGQGGIQYF	TGTGCCTGGAGTAATGGACAGGGGGGCATTCAGTACTTC
.	TRBD1	TRBV19	TRBJ2-2	CASRGTGSNTGELFF	TGTGCCAGTAGAGGGACAGGGTCAAACACCGGGGAGCTGTTTTTT
many	.	TRBV7-2	TRBJ1-5	CASSLEWNQPQHF	TGTGCCAGCAGCTTAGAATGGAATCAGCCCCAGCATTTT
.	TRBD1	TRBV10-3	TRBJ1-2	CAISEPDRGQGYTF	TGTGCCATCAGTGAGCCGGACAGGGGGCAGGGCTACACCTTC
few	.	TRBV6-6	TRBJ2-7	CASRTLRVGLEQYF	TGTGCCAGCAGAACCCTGCGGGTAGGGCTCGAGCAGTACTTC
few	TRBD1	TRBV7-2	TRBJ1-2	CASSWPPGTVNYGYTF	TGTGCCAGCAGCTGGCCCCCCGGGACAGTTAACTATGGCTACACCTTC
few	TRBD2	TRBV12-3/TRBV12-4	TRBJ2-6	CASSLRTSGRGANVLTF	TGTGCCAGCAGTTTAAGGACTAGCGGGAGGGGGGCCAACGTCCTGACTTTC
many	TRBD1	TRBV7-2	TRBJ2-1	CASSRDRGAEQFF	TGTGCCAGCAGCCGGGACAGGGGGGCTGAGCAGTTCTTC
.	TRBD1	TRBV27	TRBJ2-7	CASSPRTGTEQYF	TGTGCCAGCAGTCCCCGGACAGGGACCGAGCAGTACTTC
.	TRBD2	TRBV20-1	TRBJ2-3	CSATPPSGGYADTQYF	TGCAGTGCCACTCCCCCTAGCGGCGGATATGCAGATACGCAGTATTTT
.	.	TRBV14	TRBJ2-2	CASSQDRGPYTGELFF	TGTGCCAGCAGCCAAGATCGAGGACCCTACACCGGGGAGCTGTTTTTT
few	.	TRBV19	TRBJ2-3	CASSIQGQDTQYF	TGTGCCAGTAGTATTCAGGGGCAGGATACGCAGTATTTT
many	.	TRBV7-2	TRBJ2-3	CASSLDSTDTQYF	TGTGCCAGCAGCCTAGACTCCACAGATACGCAGTATTTT
.	.	TRBV10-3	TRBJ1-1	CAISGDRENTEAFF	TGTGCCATCAGTGGAGACAGAGAAAACACTGAAGCTTTCTTT
.	.	TRBV19	TRBJ2-5	CASSMLGSPQETQYF	TGTGCCAGTAGTATGCTCGGGAGTCCCCAAGAGACCCAGTACTTC
few	.	TRBV7-8	TRBJ2-3	CASSPRDFTDTQYF	TGTGCCAGCAGCCCCCGGGACTTTACAGATACGCAGTATTTT
many	.	TRBV7-9	TRBJ1-2	CASSLGSSYGYTF	TGTGCCAGCAGCTTAGGATCCAGCTATGGCTACACCTTC
medium-sized	TRBD1	TRBV12-3/TRBV12-4	TRBJ2-5	CASSLLRGQRGETQYF	TGTGCCAGCAGTTTACTCAGGGGGCAACGAGGCGAGACCCAGTACTTC
many	.	TRBV7-9	TRBJ1-1	CASSITTRGLGNTEAFF	TGTGCCAGCAGCATCACGACCCGAGGTCTAGGGAACACTGAAGCTTTCTTT
.	TRBD2	TRBV11-3	TRBJ2-1	CASSPGLLAGGYEQFF	TGTGCCAGCAGCCCGGGACTACTAGCGGGAGGTTATGAGCAGTTCTTC
.	.	TRBV6-1	TRBJ1-2	CASSEARVYGYTF	TGTGCCAGCAGTGAAGCAAGGGTCTATGGCTACACCTTC
.	.	TRBV4-2	TRBJ2-1	CASSQEFGTQGSYNEQFF	TGTGCCAGCAGCCAAGAATTTGGGACGCAAGGCTCCTACAATGAGCAGTTCTTC
few	TRBD1	TRBV10-2	TRBJ2-4	CASSDRGQVLAKNIQYF	TGCGCCAGCAGTGATCGAGGACAGGTCCTAGCCAAAAACATTCAGTACTTC
many	.	TRBV18	TRBJ1-5	CASSLPGGTDSRPQHF	TGTGCCAGCTCACTACCGGGGGGCACTGACTCACGGCCCCAGCATTTT
.	.	TRBV14	TRBJ2-1	CASSQATGGYPYNEQFF	TGTGCCAGCAGCCAAGCCACCGGGGGCTATCCCTACAATGAGCAGTTCTTC
.	.	TRBV4-1	TRBJ2-7	CASSQDIGGTGYYEQYF	TGCGCCAGCAGCCAAGACATTGGGGGGACTGGTTACTACGAGCAGTACTTC
.	.	TRBV6-2/TRBV6-3	TRBJ1-6	CASSYGSPLHF	TGTGCCAGCAGTTATGGATCACCCCTCCACTTT
.	.	TRBV12-3/TRBV12-4	TRBJ2-1	CASSFSGGTGGNEQFF	TGTGCCAGCAGTTTTAGCGGAGGGACTGGGGGCAATGAGCAGTTCTTC